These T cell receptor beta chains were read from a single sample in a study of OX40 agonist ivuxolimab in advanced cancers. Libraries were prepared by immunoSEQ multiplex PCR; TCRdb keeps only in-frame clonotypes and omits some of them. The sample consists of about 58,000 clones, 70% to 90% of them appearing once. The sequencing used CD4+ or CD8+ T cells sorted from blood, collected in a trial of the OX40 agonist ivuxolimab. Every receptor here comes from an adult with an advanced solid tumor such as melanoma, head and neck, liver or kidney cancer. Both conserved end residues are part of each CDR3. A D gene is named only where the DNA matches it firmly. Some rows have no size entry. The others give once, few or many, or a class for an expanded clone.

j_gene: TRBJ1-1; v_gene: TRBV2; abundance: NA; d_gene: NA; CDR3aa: CASRVFRDTEAFF; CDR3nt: TGTGCCAGCCGAGTCTTCCGGGACACTGAAGCTTTCTTT
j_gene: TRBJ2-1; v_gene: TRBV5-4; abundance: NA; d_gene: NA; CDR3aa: CASSFKYGGSYNEQFF; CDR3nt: TGTGCCAGCAGCTTTAAGTATGGTGGGTCGTACAATGAGCAGTTCTTC
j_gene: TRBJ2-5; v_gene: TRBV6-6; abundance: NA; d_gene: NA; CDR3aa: CASSFSQGETQYF; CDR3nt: TGTGCCAGCAGCTTTTCGCAGGGGGAGACCCAGTACTTC
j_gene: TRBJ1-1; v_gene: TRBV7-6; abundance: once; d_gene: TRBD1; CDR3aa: CASSLLGQGGTEAFF; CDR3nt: TGTGCCAGCAGCTTATTGGGTCAGGGGGGAACTGAAGCTTTCTTT
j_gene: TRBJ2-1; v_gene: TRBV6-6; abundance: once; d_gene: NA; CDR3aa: CASSLERVYNEQFF; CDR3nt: TGTGCCAGCAGTCTCGAGCGGGTCTACAATGAGCAGTTCTTC
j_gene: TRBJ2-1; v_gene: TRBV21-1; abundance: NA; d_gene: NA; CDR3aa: CASGGVERGGNEQFF; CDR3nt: TGTGCCAGCGGAGGGGTAGAGCGCGGGGGAAATGAGCAGTTCTTC
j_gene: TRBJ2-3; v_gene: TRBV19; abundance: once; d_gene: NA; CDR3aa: CASSLQTSGITDTQYF; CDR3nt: TGTGCCAGTAGTCTCCAGACGTCTGGGATCACAGATACGCAGTATTTT
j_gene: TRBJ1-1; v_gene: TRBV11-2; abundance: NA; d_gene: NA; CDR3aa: CASSLVIPQGEAFF; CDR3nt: TGTGCCAGCAGCTTAGTTATACCACAAGGTGAAGCTTTCTTT
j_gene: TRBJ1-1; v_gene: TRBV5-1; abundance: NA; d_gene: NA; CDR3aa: CASRETAGSTEAFF; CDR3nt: TGCGCCAGCAGGGAGACAGCCGGAAGCACTGAAGCTTTCTTT
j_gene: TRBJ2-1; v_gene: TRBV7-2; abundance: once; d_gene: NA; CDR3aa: CASSFVGGGNEQFF; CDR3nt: TGTGCCAGCAGCTTTGTGGGAGGGGGGAATGAGCAGTTCTTC
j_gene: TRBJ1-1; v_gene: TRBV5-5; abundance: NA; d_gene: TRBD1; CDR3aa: CASSSTGGTEAFF; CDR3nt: TGTGCCAGCAGCTCGACAGGGGGCACTGAAGCTTTCTTT
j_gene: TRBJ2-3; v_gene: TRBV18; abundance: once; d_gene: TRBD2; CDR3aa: CASSRDYTDTQYF; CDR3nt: TGTGCCAGCTCACGGGACTACACAGATACGCAGTATTTT
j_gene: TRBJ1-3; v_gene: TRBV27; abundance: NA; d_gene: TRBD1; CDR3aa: CASSLNGQGRNTIYF; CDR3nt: TGTGCCAGCAGTTTAAACGGACAGGGGCGAAACACCATATATTTT
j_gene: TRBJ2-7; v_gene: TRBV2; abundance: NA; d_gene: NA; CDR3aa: CASSAGVNEQYF; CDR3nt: TGTGCCAGCAGTGCAGGGGTCAACGAGCAGTACTTC
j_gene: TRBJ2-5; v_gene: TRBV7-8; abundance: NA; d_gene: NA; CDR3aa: CASSWSGDPRGGTQYF; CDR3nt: TGTGCCAGCAGCTGGTCGGGAGATCCGAGAGGGGGGACCCAGTACTTC
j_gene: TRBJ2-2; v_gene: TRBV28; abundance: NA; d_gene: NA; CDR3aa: CASSFPSGSGELFF; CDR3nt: TGTGCCAGCAGTTTCCCGTCGGGGTCCGGGGAGCTGTTTTTT
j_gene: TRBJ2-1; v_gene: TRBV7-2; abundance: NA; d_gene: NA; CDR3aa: CASSLASGAYNEQFF; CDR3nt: TGTGCCAGCAGCTTAGCTAGCGGAGCCTACAATGAGCAGTTCTTC
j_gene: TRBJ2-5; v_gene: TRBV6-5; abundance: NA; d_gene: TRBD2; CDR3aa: CASSWTSGSGSGTQYF; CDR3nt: TGTGCCAGCAGTTGGACTAGCGGGAGCGGGTCGGGGACCCAGTACTTC
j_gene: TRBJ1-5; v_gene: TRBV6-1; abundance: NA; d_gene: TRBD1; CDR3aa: CASRTGGGRNQPQHF; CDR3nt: TGTGCCAGCAGAACAGGGGGCGGACGAAATCAGCCCCAGCATTTT
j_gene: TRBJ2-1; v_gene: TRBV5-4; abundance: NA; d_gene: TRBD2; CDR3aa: CASSSPTSGYNEQFF; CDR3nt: TGTGCCAGCAGCTCCCCGACTAGCGGGTACAATGAGCAGTTCTTC
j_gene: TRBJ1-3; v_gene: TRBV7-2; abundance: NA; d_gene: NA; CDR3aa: CASSPHGEIAGNTIYF; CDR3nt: TGTGCCAGCAGCCCACATGGGGAGATCGCTGGAAACACCATATATTTT
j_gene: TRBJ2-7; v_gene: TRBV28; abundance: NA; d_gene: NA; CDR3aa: CASRTSGAYEQYF; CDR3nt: TGTGCCAGCAGGACGTCAGGGGCGTACGAGCAGTACTTC
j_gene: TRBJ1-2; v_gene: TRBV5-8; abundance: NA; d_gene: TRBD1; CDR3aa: CASSAPTGEAVIRGYTF; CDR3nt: TGTGCCAGCAGCGCCCCGACAGGGGAGGCCGTTATAAGAGGCTACACCTTC
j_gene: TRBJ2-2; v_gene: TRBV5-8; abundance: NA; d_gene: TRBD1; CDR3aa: CASSQGVTTGELFF; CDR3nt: TGTGCCAGCAGCCAGGGGGTGACCACCGGGGAGCTGTTTTTT
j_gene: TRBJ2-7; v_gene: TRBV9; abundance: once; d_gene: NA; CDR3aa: CASSARLGYEQYF; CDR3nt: TGTGCCAGCAGCGCCCGGCTAGGGTACGAGCAGTACTTC
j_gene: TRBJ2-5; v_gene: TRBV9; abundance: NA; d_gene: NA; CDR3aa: CASSASNQETQYF; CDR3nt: TGTGCCAGCAGCGCCTCAAACCAAGAGACCCAGTACTTC
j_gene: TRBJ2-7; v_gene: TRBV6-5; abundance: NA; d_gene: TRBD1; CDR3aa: CASSVQGAYEQYF; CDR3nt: TGTGCCAGCAGTGTGCAGGGGGCCTACGAGCAGTACTTC
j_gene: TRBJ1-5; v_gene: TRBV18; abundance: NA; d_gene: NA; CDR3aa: CASSPRADNQPQHF; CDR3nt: TGTGCCAGCTCACCACGGGCAGACAATCAGCCCCAGCATTTT
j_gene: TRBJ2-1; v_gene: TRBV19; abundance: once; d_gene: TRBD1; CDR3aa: CASRPFDRDNEQFF; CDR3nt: TGTGCCAGTAGACCCTTCGACAGGGACAATGAGCAGTTCTTC
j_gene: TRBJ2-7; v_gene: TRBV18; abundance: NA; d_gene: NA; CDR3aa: CASSPNSGEQYF; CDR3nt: TGTGCCAGCTCACCCAACAGTGGAGAGCAGTACTTC
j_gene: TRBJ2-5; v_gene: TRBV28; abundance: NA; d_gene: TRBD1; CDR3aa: CASSLMGQSQETQYF; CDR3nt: TGTGCCAGCAGTTTGATGGGACAGTCCCAAGAGACCCAGTACTTC
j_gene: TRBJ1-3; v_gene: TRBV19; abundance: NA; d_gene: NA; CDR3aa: CATSQPGPSSGNTIYF; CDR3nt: TGTGCCACCTCACAACCGGGACCAAGCTCTGGAAACACCATATATTTT
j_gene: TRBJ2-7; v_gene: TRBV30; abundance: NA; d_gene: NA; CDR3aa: CAWGTFAEQYF; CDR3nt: TGTGCCTGGGGGACGTTTGCTGAGCAGTACTTC
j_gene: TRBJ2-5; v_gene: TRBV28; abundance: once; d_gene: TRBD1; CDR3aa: CASSYYRGRVETQYF; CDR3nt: TGTGCCAGCAGCTACTACAGGGGGCGCGTGGAGACCCAGTACTTC
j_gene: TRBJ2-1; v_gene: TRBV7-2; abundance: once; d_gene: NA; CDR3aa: CASSFSNEQFF; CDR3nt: TGTGCCAGCAGCTTCAGCAATGAGCAGTTCTTC
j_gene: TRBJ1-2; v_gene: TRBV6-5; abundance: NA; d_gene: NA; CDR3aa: CASSRTANYGYTF; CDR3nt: TGTGCCAGCAGTCGGACAGCCAACTATGGCTACACCTTC
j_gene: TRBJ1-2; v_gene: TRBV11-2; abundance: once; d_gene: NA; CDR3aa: CASTTITNYGYTF; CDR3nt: TGTGCCAGCACCACGATTACTAACTATGGCTACACCTTC
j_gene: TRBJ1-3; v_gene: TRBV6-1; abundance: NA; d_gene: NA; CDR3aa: CASTRGTSGNTIYF; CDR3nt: TGTGCCAGCACCCGAGGGACCTCTGGAAACACCATATATTTT
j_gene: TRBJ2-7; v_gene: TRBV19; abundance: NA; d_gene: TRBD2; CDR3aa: CASSTGLAASEQYF; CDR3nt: TGTGCCAGTAGTACAGGACTAGCCGCTTCAGAGCAGTACTTC
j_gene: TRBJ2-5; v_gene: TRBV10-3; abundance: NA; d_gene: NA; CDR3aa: CAISVGQETQYF; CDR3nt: TGTGCCATCAGTGTGGGTCAAGAGACCCAGTACTTC
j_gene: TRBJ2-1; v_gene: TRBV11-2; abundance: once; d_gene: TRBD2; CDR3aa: CASSLGLKSSYNEQFF; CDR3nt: TGTGCCAGCAGCTTGGGACTAAAGAGCTCCTACAATGAGCAGTTCTTC
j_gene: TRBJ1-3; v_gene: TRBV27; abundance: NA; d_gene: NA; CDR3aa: CASRKQLSGNTIYF; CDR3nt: TGTGCCAGCAGAAAACAGCTCTCTGGAAACACCATATATTTT
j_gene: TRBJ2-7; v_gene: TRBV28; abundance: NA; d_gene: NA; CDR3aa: CASSFPTRNEQYF; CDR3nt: TGTGCCAGCAGTTTTCCGACTAGAAACGAGCAGTACTTC